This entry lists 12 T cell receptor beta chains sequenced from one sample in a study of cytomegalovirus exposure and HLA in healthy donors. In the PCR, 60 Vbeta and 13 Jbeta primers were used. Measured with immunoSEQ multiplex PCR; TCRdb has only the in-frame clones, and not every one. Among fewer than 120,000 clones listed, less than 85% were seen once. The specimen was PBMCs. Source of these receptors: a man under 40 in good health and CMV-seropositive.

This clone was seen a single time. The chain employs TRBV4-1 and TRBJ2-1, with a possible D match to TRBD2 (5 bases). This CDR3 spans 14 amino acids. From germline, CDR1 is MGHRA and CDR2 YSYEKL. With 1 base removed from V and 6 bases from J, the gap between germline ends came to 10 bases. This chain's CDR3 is CASSQGETGNEQFF. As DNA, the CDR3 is TGCGCCAGCAGCCAAGGGGAGACGGGCAATGAGCAGTTCTTC.

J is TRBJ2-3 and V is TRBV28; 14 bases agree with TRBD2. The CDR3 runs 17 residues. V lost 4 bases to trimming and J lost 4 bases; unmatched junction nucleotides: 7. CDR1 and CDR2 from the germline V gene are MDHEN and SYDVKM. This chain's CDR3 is CASSSGLAGAGADTQYF. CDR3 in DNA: TGTGCCAGCAGTTCGGGACTAGCGGGGGCCGGGGCAGATACGCAGTATTTT.

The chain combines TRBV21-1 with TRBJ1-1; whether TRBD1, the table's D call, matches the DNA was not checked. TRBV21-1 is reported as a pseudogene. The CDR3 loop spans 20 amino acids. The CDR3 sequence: CASSKAREDRGRLVNTEAFF. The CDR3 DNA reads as TGTGCCAGCAGCAAAGCGCGGGAGGACAGGGGGCGGCTCGTGAACACTGAAGCTTTCTTT.

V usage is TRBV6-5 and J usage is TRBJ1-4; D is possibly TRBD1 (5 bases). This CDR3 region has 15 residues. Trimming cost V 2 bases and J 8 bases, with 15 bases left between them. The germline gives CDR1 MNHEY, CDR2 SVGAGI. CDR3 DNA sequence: TGTGCCAGCAGTTACGATCCGGGGGTCGGGGAAAAACTGTTTTTT. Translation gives CASSYDPGVGEKLFF.

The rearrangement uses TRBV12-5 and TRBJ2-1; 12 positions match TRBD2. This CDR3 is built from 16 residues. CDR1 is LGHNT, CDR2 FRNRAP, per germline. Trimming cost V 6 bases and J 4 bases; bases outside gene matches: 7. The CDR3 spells CASGITSGGLYNEQFF. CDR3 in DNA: TGTGCTAGTGGCATCACTAGCGGGGGGCTGTACAATGAGCAGTTCTTC.

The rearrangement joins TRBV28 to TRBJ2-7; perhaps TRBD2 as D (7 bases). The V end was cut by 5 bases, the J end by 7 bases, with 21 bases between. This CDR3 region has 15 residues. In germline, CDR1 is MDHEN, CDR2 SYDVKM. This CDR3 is CASSGRGGPLGEQYF. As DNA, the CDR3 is TGTGCCAGCAGTGGCCGCGGGGGCCCCCTGGGGGAGCAGTACTTC.

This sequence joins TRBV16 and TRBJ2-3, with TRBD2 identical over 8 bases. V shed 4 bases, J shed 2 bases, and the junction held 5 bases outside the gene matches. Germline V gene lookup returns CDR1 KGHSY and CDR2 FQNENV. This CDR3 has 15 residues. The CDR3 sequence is CASSPGGGNTDTQYF. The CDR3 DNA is TGTGCCAGCAGCCCCGGCGGGGGGAACACAGATACGCAGTATTTT. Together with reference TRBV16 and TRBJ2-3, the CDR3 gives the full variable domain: GEEVAQTPKHLVRGEGQKAKLYCAPIKGHSYVFWYQQVLKNEFKFLISFQNENVFDETGMPKERFSAKCLPNSPCSLEIQATKLEDSAVYFCASSPGGGNTDTQYFGPGTRLTVL.

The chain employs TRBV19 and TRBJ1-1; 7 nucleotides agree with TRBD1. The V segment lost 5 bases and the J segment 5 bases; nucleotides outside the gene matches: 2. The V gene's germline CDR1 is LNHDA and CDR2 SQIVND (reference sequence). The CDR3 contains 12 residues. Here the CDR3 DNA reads TGTGCCAGTAGTCTACAGGGGACTGAAGCTTTCTTT. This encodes CASSLQGTEAFF.

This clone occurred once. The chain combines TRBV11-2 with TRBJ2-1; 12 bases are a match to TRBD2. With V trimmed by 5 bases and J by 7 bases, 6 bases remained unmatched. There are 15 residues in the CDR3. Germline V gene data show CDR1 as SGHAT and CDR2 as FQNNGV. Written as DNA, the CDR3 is TGTGCCAGCAGCATACTAGCGGGGGGAGGGAATGAGCAGTTCTTC. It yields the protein CASSILAGGGNEQFF.

The CDR3 DNA sequence: TGTGCCACCCGAACCCAGGGGAGCGAGACCCAGTACTTC. It specifies CATRTQGSETQYF. This sequence joins TRBV5-4 and TRBJ2-5, with D possibly being TRBD1 (6 bases). V was clipped by 9 bases and J by 5 bases, with 17 bases between them. The CDR3 is made up of 13 amino acids. Germline CDR1 and CDR2: SGHNT and YYREEE (reference sequence).

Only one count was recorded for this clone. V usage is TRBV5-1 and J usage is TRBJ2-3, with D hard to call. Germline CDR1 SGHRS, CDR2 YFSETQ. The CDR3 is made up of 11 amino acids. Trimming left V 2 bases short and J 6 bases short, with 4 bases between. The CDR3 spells CASSFADTQYF. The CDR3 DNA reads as TGCGCCAGCAGCTTCGCGGATACGCAGTATTTT.

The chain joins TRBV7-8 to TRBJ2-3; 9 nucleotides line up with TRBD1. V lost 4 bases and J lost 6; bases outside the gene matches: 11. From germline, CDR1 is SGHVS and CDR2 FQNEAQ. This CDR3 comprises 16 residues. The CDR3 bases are TGTGCCAGCAGCTCTGGAAAGGGGACAGGGCACGATACGCAGTATTTT. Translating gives CASSSGKGTGHDTQYF.